Shown below are 12 T cell receptor beta chains from a single sample sequenced in a study of CD8 T cells in ankylosing spondylitis. TCRdb reprocessed the 5' RACE reads with MiXCR, giving one entry per CDR3 protein. Among 130,000 or so distinct CDR3 sequences listed, 7% were seen once. Sequenced sample: blood, either unsorted or a sorted T cell fraction (not recorded which). The receptors were sampled from a male donor with ankylosing spondylitis or in good health (not recorded which).

This clonotype was found many times. CDR3 protein: CASSSTGNYGYTF. CDR3 sequence (DNA): TGTGCCAGCAGCTCTACAGGGAACTATGGCTACACCTTC. The J gene is TRBJ1-2, the V gene TRBV7-9, with a possible D match to TRBD1 (6 bases). The CDR3 sequence is 13 residues long. Per germline, CDR1 SEHNR and CDR2 FQNEAQ (reference sequence). V lost 4 bases and J 2 bases, leaving 8 bases between the germline ends.

This clonotype has ten or more counts. V is TRBV5-1 and J is TRBJ2-7; the D gene is possibly TRBD1 (5 bases). CDR1 and CDR2 from the germline V gene are SGHRS and YFSETQ. CDR3 length: 15 amino acids. The V end lost 0 bases, the J end lost 3 bases, and 13 bases lay between the germline ends. The CDR3 protein is CASSLVSGANYEQYF. In DNA form, the CDR3 reads TGCGCCAGCAGCTTGGTGTCTGGGGCCAACTACGAGCAGTACTTC. The whole variable domain, remainder taken from reference TRBV5-1 and TRBJ2-7, is KAGVTQTPRYLIKTRGQQVTLSCSPISGHRSVSWYQQTPGQGLQFLFEYFSETQRNKGNFPGRFSGRQFSNSRSEMNVSTLELGDSALYLCASSLVSGANYEQYFGPGTRLTVT.

This clonotype was counted only a few times. This chain connects TRBV5-1 to TRBJ2-7; a weak D match, TRBD2 (5 bases). Germline CDR1 and CDR2: SGHRS and YFSETQ. The CDR3 extends over 13 amino acids. The V and J ends lost 5 bases and 4 bases respectively, with 13 bases between them. The CDR3, as DNA: TGCGCCAGCAGGGCGGGCCCGCATTACGAGCAGTACTTC. It translates to CASRAGPHYEQYF.

This clonotype was recorded at least ten times. The chain combines TRBV5-6 with TRBJ1-2; D gene uncertain. Germline CDR1 reads SGHDT; CDR2 reads YYEEEE. The CDR3 extends over 15 amino acids. With 6 bases removed from V and 4 bases from J, the gap between germline ends came to 19 bases. Here the CDR3 reads CASILGGPGLYGYTF. The DNA for the CDR3 is TGTGCCAGCATCCTTGGTGGCCCGGGCCTCTATGGCTACACCTTC.

This clonotype was picked up many times. This chain uses TRBV11-2 with TRBJ2-7; 8 positions match TRBD2. The germline gives CDR1 SGHAT, CDR2 FQNNGV. The V and J ends lost 5 bases and 4 bases, in that order; junction bases with no gene match: 19. The CDR3 has 18 amino acids. Written as DNA, the CDR3 is TGTGCCAGCAGCGCCTACCACTCCGGGACTAGAGCTGCTTACGAGCAGTACTTC. This gives the protein CASSAYHSGTRAAYEQYF.

Many counts were recorded for this clonotype. The J gene is TRBJ2-1, the V gene TRBV30; D unclear. Trimming removed 0 bases from V and 3 bases from J, with 12 bases in between. The CDR3 is made up of 15 amino acids. Germline V gene sequence: CDR1 GTSNPN, CDR2 SVGIG (reference sequence). The CDR3, as DNA: TGTGCCTGGAGTGTTTCTGCGGAACTCTACAATGAGCAGTTCTTC. It is translated as CAWSVSAELYNEQFF.

This clonotype was counted ten times or more. The gene calls are TRBV29-1 and TRBJ1-2; 7 bases agree with TRBD1. CDR3 length equals 13 residues. Germline V CDR1 and CDR2: SQVTM, ANQGSEA. V trimming: 6 bases; J trimming: 3 bases; junction bases outside the gene matches: 7. CDR3 DNA: TGCAGCGTACCCCGGGACAGTTACTATGGCTACACCTTC. Translating it yields CSVPRDSYYGYTF. Full variable domain (outside the CDR3, taken from reference TRBV29-1 and TRBJ1-2): SAVISQKPSRDICQRGTSLTIQCQVDSQVTMMFWYRQQPGQSLTLIATANQGSEATYESGFVIDKFPISRPNLTFSTLTVSNMSPEDSSIYLCSVPRDSYYGYTFGSGTRLTVV.

This clonotype was detected many times. The chain is built from TRBV5-6 and TRBJ2-3, with 8 nucleotides matching TRBD1. Germline-derived CDR1 and CDR2 are SGHDT and YYEEEE. Trimming took 4 bases from V and 0 from J; bases not matched to a gene: 4. CDR3 length equals 15 residues. The CDR3 spells CASSLGQGSTDTQYF. The CDR3 DNA is TGTGCCAGCAGCCTCGGACAGGGAAGCACAGATACGCAGTATTTT. Filled out from reference TRBV5-6 and TRBJ2-3, the complete variable domain reads DAGVTQSPTHLIKTRGQQVTLRCSPKSGHDTVSWYQQALGQGPQFIFQYYEEEERQRGNFPDRFSGHQFPNYSSELNVNALLLGDSALYLCASSLGQGSTDTQYFGPGTRLTVL.

There are a few counts of this clonotype. This could be a read error, since a much larger clone is one nucleotide away. The chain joins TRBV7-2 to TRBJ1-6; no definite D call. Germline V gene data show CDR1 as SGHTA and CDR2 as FQGNSA. The CDR3 spans 12 residues. In nucleotides, the CDR3 is TGTGCCAGCGGCGACTGGAATTCACCCCTCCCCTTT. Its protein is CASGDWNSPLPF.

This clonotype was seen many times. V and J are TRBV29-1 and TRBJ2-4; D is ambiguous. This CDR3 has 10 amino acids. V lost 7 bases to trimming and J lost 8 bases, with 9 bases between them. The germline V gene has CDR1 SQVTM and CDR2 ANQGSEA. The CDR3 sequence: CSGRWDIQYF. The CDR3 DNA sequence: TGCAGCGGGCGGTGGGACATTCAGTACTTC.

This clonotype has at least ten counts. The junction differs from germline at one of its ends, possibly a read error. The CDR3 nucleotides are TGTGCCAGCAGTTTATCCGGCGGGACGGATTTC. It is translated as CASSLSGGTDF. This sequence joins TRBV28 and TRBJ2-7; tentative D call: TRBD2 (6 bases). The CDR3 is made up of 11 amino acids. Germline V gene lookup returns CDR1 MDHEN and CDR2 SYDVKM.

This clonotype was seen many times. The chain combines TRBV12-3 or TRBV12-4 with TRBJ2-3; the D gene is possibly TRBD2 (6 bases). V gave up 3 bases and J gave up 5 bases, with 9 bases separating them. CDR3 size: 13 residues. The CDR3 region is CASSFQGGDTQYF. CDR3 nucleotide sequence: TGTGCCAGCAGTTTCCAGGGAGGAGATACGCAGTATTTT.